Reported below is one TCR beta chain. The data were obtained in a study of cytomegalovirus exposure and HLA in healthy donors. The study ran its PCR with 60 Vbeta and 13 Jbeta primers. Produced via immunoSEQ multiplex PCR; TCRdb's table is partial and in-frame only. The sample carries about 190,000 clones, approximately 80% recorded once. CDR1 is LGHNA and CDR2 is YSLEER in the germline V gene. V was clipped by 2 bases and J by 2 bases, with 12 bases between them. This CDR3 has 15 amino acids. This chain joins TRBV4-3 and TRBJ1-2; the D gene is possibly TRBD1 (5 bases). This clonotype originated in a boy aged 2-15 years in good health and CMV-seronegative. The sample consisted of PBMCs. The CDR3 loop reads CASSQWSGQNYGYTF. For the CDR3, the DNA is TGCGCCAGCAGCCAATGGTCAGGGCAGAACTATGGCTACACCTTC.